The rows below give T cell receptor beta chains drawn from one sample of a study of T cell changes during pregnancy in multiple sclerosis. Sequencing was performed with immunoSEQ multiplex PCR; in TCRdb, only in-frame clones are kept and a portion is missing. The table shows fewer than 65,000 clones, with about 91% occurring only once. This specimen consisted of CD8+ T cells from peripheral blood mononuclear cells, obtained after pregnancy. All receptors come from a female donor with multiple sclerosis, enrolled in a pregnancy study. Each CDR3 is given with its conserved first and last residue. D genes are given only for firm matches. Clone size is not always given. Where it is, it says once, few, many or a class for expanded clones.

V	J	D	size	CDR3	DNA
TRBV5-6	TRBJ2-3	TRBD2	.	CASSLAGGDDTQYF	TGTGCCAGCAGCCTGGCGGGAGGTGACGATACGCAGTATTTT
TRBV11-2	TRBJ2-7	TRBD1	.	CASSWDSFEDEQYF	TGTGCCAGCAGCTGGGACAGCTTCGAGGACGAGCAGTACTTC
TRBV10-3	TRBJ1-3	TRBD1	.	CAAQGGAGNTIYF	TGTGCCGCACAGGGGGGCGCTGGAAACACCATATATTTT
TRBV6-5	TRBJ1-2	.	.	CASSASVLYGYTF	TGTGCCAGCAGTGCGTCCGTTCTCTATGGCTACACCTTC
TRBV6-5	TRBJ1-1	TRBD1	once	CASSLQGIMAEAFF	TGTGCCAGCAGTCTACAGGGGATTATGGCTGAAGCTTTCTTT
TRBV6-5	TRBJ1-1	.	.	CASSAASTEAFF	TGTGCCAGCAGTGCCGCGAGTACTGAAGCTTTCTTT
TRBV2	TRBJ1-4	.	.	CASSESILESAINEKLFF	TGTGCCAGCAGTGAATCAATCCTCGAATCAGCGATAAATGAAAAACTGTTTTTT
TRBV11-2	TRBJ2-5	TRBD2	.	CASRYSGGAGETQYF	TGTGCCAGCAGATACTCCGGGGGGGCGGGGGAGACCCAGTACTTC
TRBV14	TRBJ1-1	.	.	CASSLGGNTEAFF	TGTGCCAGCAGCCTAGGGGGAAACACTGAAGCTTTCTTT
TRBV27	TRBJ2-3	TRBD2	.	CASSFASGSTDTQYF	TGTGCCAGCAGTTTCGCTAGCGGGAGCACAGATACGCAGTATTTT
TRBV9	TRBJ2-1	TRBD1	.	CASSVGLDREYNEQFF	TGTGCCAGCAGCGTAGGGCTGGACAGGGAATACAATGAGCAGTTCTTC
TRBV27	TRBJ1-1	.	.	CASSLGGGVGVLTEAFF	TGTGCCAGCAGTTTAGGGGGAGGAGTAGGGGTCCTCACTGAAGCTTTCTTT
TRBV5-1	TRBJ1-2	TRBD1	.	CASSQGTVNYGYTF	TGCGCCAGCAGCCAGGGGACAGTTAACTATGGCTACACCTTC
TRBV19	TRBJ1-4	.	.	CASSIWLRDEKLFF	TGTGCCAGTAGTATATGGCTGAGGGATGAAAAACTGTTTTTT
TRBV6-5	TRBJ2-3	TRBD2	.	CASSYSFAGVPDTQYF	TGTGCCAGCAGTTACTCTTTCGCGGGGGTACCAGATACGCAGTATTTT
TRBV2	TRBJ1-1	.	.	CANSPSGTMVSEAFF	TGTGCCAATAGTCCCTCCGGGACAATGGTTTCTGAAGCTTTCTTT
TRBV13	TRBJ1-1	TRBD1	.	CASSLGGQQAFF	TGTGCCAGCAGCTTAGGGGGACAGCAAGCTTTCTTT
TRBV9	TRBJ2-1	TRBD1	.	CASRDRGGEQFF	TGTGCCAGCAGGGACAGGGGAGGAGAGCAGTTCTTC
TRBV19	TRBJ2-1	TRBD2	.	CASSTVAGGYNEQFF	TGTGCCAGTAGTACTGTAGCGGGGGGGTACAATGAGCAGTTCTTC
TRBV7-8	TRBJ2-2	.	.	CASSRTGELFF	TGTGCCAGCAGCCGCACCGGGGAGCTGTTTTTT
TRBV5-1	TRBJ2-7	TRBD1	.	CASSLVPGQISYEQYF	TGCGCCAGCAGCTTGGTTCCGGGACAGATCTCCTACGAGCAGTACTTC
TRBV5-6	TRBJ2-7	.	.	CASRYGTLSYEQYF	TGTGCCAGCAGGTATGGGACACTCTCCTACGAGCAGTACTTC
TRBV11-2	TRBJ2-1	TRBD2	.	CASSAPGLARNEQFF	TGTGCCAGCAGCGCACCGGGACTAGCAAGGAATGAGCAGTTCTTC
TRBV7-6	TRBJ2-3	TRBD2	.	CASSLGSGVTDTQYF	TGTGCCAGCAGCTTAGGTAGCGGGGTCACAGATACGCAGTATTTT
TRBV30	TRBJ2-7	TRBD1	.	CAWSVDFVGDREYYEQYF	TGTGCCTGGAGTGTAGATTTTGTAGGGGACAGGGAGTACTACGAGCAGTACTTC
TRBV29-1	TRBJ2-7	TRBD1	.	CSPGQGNHEQYF	TGCAGCCCGGGACAGGGGAACCACGAGCAGTACTTC
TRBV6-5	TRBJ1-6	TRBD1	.	CASSIGTGGSPLHF	TGTGCCAGCAGTATCGGGACAGGGGGTTCACCCCTCCACTTT
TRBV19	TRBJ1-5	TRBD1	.	CASDNGTGPDQPQHF	TGTGCCAGTGATAACGGGACAGGGCCTGATCAGCCCCAGCATTTT
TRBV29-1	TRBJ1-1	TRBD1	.	CSVRDSNTEAFF	TGCAGCGTCCGGGACAGTAACACTGAAGCTTTCTTT
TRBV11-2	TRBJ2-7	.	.	CASSLTPDIFYEQYF	TGTGCCAGCAGCCTCACTCCGGACATTTTTTACGAGCAGTACTTC
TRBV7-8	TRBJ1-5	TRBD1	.	CASSAGQGKNSNQPQHF	TGTGCCAGCAGCGCAGGACAGGGTAAAAATAGCAATCAGCCCCAGCATTTT
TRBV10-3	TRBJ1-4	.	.	CAISSGESNEKLFF	TGTGCCATCAGCTCCGGGGAGTCTAATGAAAAACTGTTTTTT
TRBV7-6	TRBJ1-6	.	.	CASSSSLSSYNSPLHF	TGTGCCAGCAGCTCGAGTTTGAGCTCCTATAATTCACCCCTCCACTTT
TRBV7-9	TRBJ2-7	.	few	CASSSTTGYHHDEQYF	TGTGCCAGCAGCTCCACGACAGGTTACCACCACGACGAGCAGTACTTC
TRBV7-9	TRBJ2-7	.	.	CASSLAPGVEQYF	TGTGCCAGCAGCTTAGCCCCAGGGGTCGAGCAGTACTTC
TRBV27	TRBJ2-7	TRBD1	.	CASSPSQGVISYEQYF	TGTGCCAGCAGTCCCTCCCAGGGGGTGATTTCCTACGAGCAGTACTTC
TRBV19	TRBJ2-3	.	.	CASSIVVRSGTDTQYF	TGTGCCAGTAGTATAGTGGTTAGATCTGGCACAGATACGCAGTATTTT
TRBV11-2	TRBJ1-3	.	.	CASSLGSGGPDTIYF	TGTGCCAGCAGCTTAGGATCGGGGGGTCCGGACACCATATATTTT
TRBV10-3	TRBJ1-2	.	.	CAIGGGDGYTF	TGTGCCATCGGAGGAGGGGATGGCTACACCTTC
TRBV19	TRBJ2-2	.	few	CAGEDFFSGELFF	TGTGCCGGGGAGGACTTTTTTTCCGGGGAGCTGTTTTTT
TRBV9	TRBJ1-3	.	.	CASSVGTGDFSGNTIYF	TGTGCCAGCAGCGTAGGAACAGGAGACTTCTCTGGAAACACCATATATTTT
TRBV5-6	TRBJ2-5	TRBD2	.	CASRPGGEETQYF	TGTGCCAGCAGACCGGGGGGAGAAGAGACCCAGTACTTC
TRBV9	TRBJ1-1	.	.	CASSVGAGATEAFF	TGTGCCAGCAGCGTAGGAGCAGGGGCCACTGAAGCTTTCTTT
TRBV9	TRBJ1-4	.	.	CASSVVGATNEKLFF	TGTGCCAGCAGCGTAGTCGGGGCAACTAATGAAAAACTGTTTTTT
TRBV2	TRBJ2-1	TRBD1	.	CASKRKLGTEPLTLYNEQFF	TGTGCCAGCAAAAGGAAGCTCGGGACAGAACCACTAACATTATACAATGAGCAGTTCTTC
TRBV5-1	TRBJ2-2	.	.	CASTGGSTGELFF	TGCGCCAGCACCGGGGGTTCCACCGGGGAGCTGTTTTTT
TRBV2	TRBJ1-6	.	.	CARNSGDRNSPLHF	TGTGCCAGAAACTCAGGGGACCGTAATTCACCCCTCCACTTT
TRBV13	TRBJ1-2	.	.	CASSLDSGEVSGYTF	TGTGCCAGCAGCTTAGACTCGGGGGAGGTTTCTGGCTACACCTTC
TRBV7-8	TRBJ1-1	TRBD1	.	CASSFGTGGWTEAFF	TGTGCCAGCAGCTTCGGGACAGGGGGCTGGACTGAAGCTTTCTTT
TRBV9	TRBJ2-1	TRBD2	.	CASSAPGGPNNEQFF	TGTGCCAGCAGCGCTCCGGGGGGGCCGAACAATGAGCAGTTCTTC
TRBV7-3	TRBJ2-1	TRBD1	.	CASSLTGGANNEQFF	TGTGCCAGCAGCTTAACAGGGGGCGCGAACAATGAGCAGTTCTTC
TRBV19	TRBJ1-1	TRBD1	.	CASSIVKGAAEAFF	TGTGCCAGTAGTATAGTGAAGGGGGCGGCTGAAGCTTTCTTT
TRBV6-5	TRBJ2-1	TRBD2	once	CASSYRGTMYNEQFF	TGTGCCAGCAGTTACCGGGGGACTATGTATAATGAGCAGTTCTTC
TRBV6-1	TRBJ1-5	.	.	CASSELGTSYSNQPQHF	TGTGCCAGCAGTGAACTCGGGACATCTTATAGCAATCAGCCCCAGCATTTT
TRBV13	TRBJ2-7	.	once	CASSPGEVAYEQYF	TGTGCCAGCAGCCCGGGGGAGGTAGCCTACGAGCAGTACTTC
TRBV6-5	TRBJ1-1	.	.	CASSYGYYTEAFF	TGTGCCAGCAGTTATGGTTACTACACTGAAGCTTTCTTT
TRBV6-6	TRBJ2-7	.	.	CASSYLDSSYEQYF	TGTGCCAGCAGTTACCTAGACAGTTCCTACGAGCAGTACTTC
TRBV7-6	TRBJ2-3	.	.	CASSPIKDREGDTQYF	TGTGCCAGCAGCCCCATAAAGGACAGGGAGGGAGATACGCAGTATTTT
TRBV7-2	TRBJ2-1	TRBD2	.	CASSYLSGGATGGNEQFF	TGTGCCAGCAGCTACCTTAGCGGGGGGGCGACAGGTGGGAATGAGCAGTTCTTC
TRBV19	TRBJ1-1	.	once	CASSWGLDMNTEAFF	TGTGCCAGTAGCTGGGGCCTCGACATGAACACTGAAGCTTTCTTT